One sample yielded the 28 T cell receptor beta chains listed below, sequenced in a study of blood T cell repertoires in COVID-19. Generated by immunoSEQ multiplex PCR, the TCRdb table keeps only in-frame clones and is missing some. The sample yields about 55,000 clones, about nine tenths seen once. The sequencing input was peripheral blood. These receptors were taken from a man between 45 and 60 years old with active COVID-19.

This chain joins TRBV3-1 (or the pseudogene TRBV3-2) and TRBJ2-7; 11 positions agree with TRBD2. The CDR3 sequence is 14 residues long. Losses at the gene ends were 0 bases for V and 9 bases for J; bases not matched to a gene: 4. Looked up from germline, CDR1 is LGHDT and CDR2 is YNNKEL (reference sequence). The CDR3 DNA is TGTGCCAGCAGCCAAGAACGACTAGCGGGATCGCAGTACTTC. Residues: CASSQERLAGSQYF.

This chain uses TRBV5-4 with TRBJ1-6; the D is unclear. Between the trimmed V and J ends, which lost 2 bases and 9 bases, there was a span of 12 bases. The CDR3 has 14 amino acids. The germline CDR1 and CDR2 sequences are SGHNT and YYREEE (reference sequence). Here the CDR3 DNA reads TGTGCCAGCAGCTTCGGGGTGCGTGTTTCACCCCTCCACTTT. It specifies CASSFGVRVSPLHF.

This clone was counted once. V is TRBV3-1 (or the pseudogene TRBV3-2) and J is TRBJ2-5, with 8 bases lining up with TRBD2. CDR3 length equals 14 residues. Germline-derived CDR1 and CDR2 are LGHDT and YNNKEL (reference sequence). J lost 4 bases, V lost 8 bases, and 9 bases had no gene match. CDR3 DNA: TGTGCCAGCGACGGGGGGGGGTCGCGAGAGACCCAGTACTTC. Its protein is CASDGGGSRETQYF.

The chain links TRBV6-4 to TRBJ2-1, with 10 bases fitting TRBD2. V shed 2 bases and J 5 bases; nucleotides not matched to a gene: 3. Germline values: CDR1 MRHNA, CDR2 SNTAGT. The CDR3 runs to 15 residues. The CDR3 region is CASSDRTSGDNEQFF. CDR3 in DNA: TGTGCCAGCAGTGACCGAACTAGCGGGGACAATGAGCAGTTCTTC.

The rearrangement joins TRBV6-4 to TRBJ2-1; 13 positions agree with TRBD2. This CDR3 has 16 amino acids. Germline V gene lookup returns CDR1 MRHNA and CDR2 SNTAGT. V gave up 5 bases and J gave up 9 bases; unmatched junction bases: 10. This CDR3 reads CASSPGVGTSGTEQFF. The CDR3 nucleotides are TGTGCCAGCAGTCCCGGAGTGGGGACTAGCGGGACTGAGCAGTTCTTC.

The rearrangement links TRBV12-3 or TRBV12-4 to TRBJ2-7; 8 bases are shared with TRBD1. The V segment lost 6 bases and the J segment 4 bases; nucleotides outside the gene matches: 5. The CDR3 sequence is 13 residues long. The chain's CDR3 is CASRRTGRYEQYF. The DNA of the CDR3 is TGTGCCAGCAGGAGGACAGGGAGATACGAGCAGTACTTC.

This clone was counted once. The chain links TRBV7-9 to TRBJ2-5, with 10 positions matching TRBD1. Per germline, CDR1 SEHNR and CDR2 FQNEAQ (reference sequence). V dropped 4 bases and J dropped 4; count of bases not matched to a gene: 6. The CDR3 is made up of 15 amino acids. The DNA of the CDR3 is TGTGCCAGCAGCTCGGGACAGGGGTTTTTAGAGACCCAGTACTTC. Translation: CASSSGQGFLETQYF. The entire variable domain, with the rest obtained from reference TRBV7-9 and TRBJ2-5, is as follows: DTGVSQNPRHKITKRGQNVTFRCDPISEHNRLYWYRQTLGQGPEFLTYFQNEAQLEKSRLLSDRFSAERPKGSFSTLEIQRTEQGDSAMYLCASSSGQGFLETQYFGPGTRLLVL.

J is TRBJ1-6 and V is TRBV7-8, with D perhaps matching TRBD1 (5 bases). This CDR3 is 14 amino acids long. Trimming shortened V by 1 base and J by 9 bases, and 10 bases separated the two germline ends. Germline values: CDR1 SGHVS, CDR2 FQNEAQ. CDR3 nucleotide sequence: TGTGCCAGCAGCTTAGTAGGCGGGGGTTCACCCCTCCACTTT. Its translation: CASSLVGGGSPLHF. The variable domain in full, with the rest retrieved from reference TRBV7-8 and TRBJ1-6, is GAGVSQSPRYKVAKRGQDVALRCDPISGHVSLFWYQQALGQGPEFLTYFQNEAQLDKSGLPSDRFFAERPEGSVSTLKIQRTQQEDSAVYLCASSLVGGGSPLHFGNGTRLTVT.

The CDR3 loop is CASSSWGALAGVHNEQFF. CDR3 sequence (DNA): TGTGCCAGCAGCTCGTGGGGGGCCCTAGCGGGGGTCCACAATGAGCAGTTCTTC. The chain is built from TRBV7-2 and TRBJ2-1; 10 nucleotides line up with TRBD2. In germline, CDR1 is SGHTA, CDR2 FQGNSA. Losses at the gene ends were 4 bases for V and 5 bases for J; bases not matched to a gene: 14. The CDR3 extends over 18 amino acids.

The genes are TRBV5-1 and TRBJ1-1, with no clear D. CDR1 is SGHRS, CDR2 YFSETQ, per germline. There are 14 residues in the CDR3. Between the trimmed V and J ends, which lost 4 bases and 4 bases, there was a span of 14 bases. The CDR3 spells CASSRTWLATEAFF. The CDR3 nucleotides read TGCGCCAGCAGCCGTACCTGGTTAGCCACTGAAGCTTTCTTT.

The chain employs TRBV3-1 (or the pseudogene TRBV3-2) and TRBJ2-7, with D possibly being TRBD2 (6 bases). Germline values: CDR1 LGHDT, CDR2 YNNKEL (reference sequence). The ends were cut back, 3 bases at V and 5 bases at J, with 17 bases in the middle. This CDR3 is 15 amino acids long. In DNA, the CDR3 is TGTGCCAGCAGCCATCTAGCGTCCTCCTCAAACGAGCAGTACTTC. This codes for CASSHLASSSNEQYF.

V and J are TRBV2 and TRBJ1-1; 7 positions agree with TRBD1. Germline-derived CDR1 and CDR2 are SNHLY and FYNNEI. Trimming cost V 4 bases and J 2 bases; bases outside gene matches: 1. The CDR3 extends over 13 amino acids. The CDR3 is CASSGQGNTEAFF. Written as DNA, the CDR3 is TGTGCCAGCAGTGGACAGGGTAACACTGAAGCTTTCTTT.

This CDR3 is CASSQEVLRGQANYGYTF. Written as DNA, the CDR3 is TGTGCCAGCAGCCAAGAGGTTTTAAGGGGACAGGCTAACTATGGCTACACCTTC. The chain combines TRBV3-1 (or the pseudogene TRBV3-2) with TRBJ1-2; 8 bases fit TRBD1. Germline V CDR1 and CDR2: LGHDT, YNNKEL (reference sequence). This CDR3 region has 18 residues. Trimming at V came to 0 bases and at J to 0 bases, leaving 9 bases not matched to a gene.

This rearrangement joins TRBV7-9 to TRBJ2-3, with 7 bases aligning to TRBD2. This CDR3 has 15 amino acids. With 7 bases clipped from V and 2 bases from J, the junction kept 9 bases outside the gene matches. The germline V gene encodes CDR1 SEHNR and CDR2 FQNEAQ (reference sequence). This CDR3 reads CASTPSSGLTDTQYF. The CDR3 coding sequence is TGTGCCAGCACCCCCTCTAGCGGACTCACAGATACGCAGTATTTT.

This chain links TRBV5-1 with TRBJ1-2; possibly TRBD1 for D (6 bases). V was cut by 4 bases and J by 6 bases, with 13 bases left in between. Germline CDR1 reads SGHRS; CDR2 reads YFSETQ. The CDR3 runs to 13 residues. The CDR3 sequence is CASSILQGDGYTF. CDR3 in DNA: TGCGCCAGCAGCATATTACAGGGAGATGGCTACACCTTC.

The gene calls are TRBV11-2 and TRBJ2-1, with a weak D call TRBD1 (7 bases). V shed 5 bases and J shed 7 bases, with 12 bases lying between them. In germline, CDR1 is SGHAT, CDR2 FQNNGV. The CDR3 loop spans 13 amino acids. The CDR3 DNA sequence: TGTGCCAGCAGCGGCGGGACAGTTAATGAGCAGTTCTTC. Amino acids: CASSGGTVNEQFF.

The CDR3 coding sequence is TGTGCCAGTAGTATCCAACCGGGACAGGGGTCAATACCTCCAGATACGCAGTATTTT. This gives the protein CASSIQPGQGSIPPDTQYF. The gene calls are TRBV19 and TRBJ2-3, with 10 bases lining up with TRBD1. The CDR3 is 19 residues long. V shed 3 bases, J shed 4 bases, and the junction held 16 bases outside the gene matches. Looked up from germline, CDR1 is LNHDA and CDR2 is SQIVND (reference sequence). Looking up the rest from reference TRBV19 and TRBJ2-3 gives the full variable domain: DGGITQSPKYLFRKEGQNVTLSCEQNLNHDAMYWYRQDPGQGLRLIYYSQIVNDFQKGDIAEGYSVSREKKESFPLTVTSAQKNPTAFYLCASSIQPGQGSIPPDTQYFGPGTRLTVL.

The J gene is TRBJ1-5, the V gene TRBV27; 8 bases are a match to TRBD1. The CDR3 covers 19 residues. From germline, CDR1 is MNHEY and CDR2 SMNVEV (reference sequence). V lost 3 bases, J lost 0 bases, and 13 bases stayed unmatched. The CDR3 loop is CASSLSRDRCYYSNQPQHF. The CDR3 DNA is TGTGCCAGCAGTTTGTCCCGGGACAGGTGTTATTATAGCAATCAGCCCCAGCATTTT.

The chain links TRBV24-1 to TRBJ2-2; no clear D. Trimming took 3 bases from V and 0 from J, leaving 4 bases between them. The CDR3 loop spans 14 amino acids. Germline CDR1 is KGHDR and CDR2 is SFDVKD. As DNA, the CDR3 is TGTGCCACCAGTGATCTCGCGAACACCGGGGAGCTGTTTTTT. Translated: CATSDLANTGELFF.

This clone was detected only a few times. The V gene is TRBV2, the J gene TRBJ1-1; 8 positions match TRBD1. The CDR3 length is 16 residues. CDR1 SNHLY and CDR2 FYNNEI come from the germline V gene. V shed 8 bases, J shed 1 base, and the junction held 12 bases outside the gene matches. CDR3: CASRFQGAAKNTEAFF. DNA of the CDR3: TGTGCCAGCCGATTCCAGGGGGCCGCTAAGAACACTGAAGCTTTCTTT. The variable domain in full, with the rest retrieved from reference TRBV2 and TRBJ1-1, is EPEVTQTPSHQVTQMGQEVILRCVPISNHLYFYWYRQILGQKVEFLVSFYNNEISEKSEIFDDQFSVERPDGSNFTLKIRSTKLEDSAMYFCASRFQGAAKNTEAFFGQGTRLTVV.

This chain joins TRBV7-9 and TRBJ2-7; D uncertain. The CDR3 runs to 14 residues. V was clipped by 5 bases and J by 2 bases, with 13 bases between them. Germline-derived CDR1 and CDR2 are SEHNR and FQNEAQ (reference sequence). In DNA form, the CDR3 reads TGTGCCAGCAGCCCCTTCGCCCGGGCCTACGAGCAGTACTTC. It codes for CASSPFARAYEQYF. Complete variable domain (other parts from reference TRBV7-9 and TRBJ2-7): DTGVSQNPRHKITKRGQNVTFRCDPISEHNRLYWYRQTLGQGPEFLTYFQNEAQLEKSRLLSDRFSAERPKGSFSTLEIQRTEQGDSAMYLCASSPFARAYEQYFGPGTRLTVT.

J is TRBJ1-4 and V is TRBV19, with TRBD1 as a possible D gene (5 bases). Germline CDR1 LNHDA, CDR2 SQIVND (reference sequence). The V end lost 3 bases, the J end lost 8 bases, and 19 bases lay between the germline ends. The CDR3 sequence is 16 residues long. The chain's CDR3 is CASSMGRVIVGEKLFF. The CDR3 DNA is TGTGCCAGTAGTATGGGCAGGGTGATCGTTGGCGAAAAACTGTTTTTT. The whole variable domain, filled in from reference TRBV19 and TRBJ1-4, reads DGGITQSPKYLFRKEGQNVTLSCEQNLNHDAMYWYRQDPGQGLRLIYYSQIVNDFQKGDIAEGYSVSREKKESFPLTVTSAQKNPTAFYLCASSMGRVIVGEKLFFGSGTQLSVL.

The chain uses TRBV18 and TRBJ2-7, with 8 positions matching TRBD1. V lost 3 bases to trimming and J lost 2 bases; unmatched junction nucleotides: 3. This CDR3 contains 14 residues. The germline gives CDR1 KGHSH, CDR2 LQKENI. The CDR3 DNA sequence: TGTGCCAGCTCACCCGCGACAGGGGCCTACGAGCAGTACTTC. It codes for CASSPATGAYEQYF.

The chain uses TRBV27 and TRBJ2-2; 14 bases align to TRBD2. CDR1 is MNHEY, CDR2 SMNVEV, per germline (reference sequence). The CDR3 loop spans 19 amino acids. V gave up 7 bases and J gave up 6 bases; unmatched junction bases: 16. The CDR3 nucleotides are TGTGCCAGCAACCCCGGGACTAGCGGGGGTTTCTCGATTGCCGGGGAGCTGTTTTTT. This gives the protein CASNPGTSGGFSIAGELFF.

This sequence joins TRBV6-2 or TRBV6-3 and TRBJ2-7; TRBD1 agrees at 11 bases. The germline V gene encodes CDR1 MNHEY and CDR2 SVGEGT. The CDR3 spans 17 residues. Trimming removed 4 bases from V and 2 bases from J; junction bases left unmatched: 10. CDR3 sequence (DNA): TGTGCCAGCAGTTCGCCTCGGGACAGGGGGACCCCCTACGAGCAGTACTTC. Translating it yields CASSSPRDRGTPYEQYF.

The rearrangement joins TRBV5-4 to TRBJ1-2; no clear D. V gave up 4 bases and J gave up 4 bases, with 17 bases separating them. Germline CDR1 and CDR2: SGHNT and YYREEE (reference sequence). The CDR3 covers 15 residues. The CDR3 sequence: CASSPKSEEFYGYTF. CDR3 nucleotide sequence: TGTGCCAGCAGCCCCAAAAGTGAGGAATTCTATGGCTACACCTTC.

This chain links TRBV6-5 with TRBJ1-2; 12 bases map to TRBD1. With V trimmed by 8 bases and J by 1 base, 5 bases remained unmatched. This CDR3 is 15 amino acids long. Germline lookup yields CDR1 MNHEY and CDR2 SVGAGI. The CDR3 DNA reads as TGTGCCAGCCAGGGACAGGGGGCTGGTAACTATGGCTACACCTTC. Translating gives CASQGQGAGNYGYTF.

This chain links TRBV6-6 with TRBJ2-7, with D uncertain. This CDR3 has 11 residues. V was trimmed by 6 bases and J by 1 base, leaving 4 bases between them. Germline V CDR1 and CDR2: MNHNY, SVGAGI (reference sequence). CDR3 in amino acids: CASRRSYEQYF. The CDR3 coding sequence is TGTGCCAGCAGGAGATCCTACGAGCAGTACTTC.